The 30 T cell receptor beta chains presented below share a single source sample, sequenced in a study of Graves' ophthalmopathy and Graves' hyperthyroidism. RNA transcripts provided the template for amplifying TCR beta CDR3 regions. HTBI primers primed a first-round RT-PCR, and a second-round multiplex PCR followed. TCRdb recomputed calls from the multiplex PCR reads with MiXCR, one row per CDR3 protein. The table lists around 1.1 million distinct CDR3 sequences, about 40% of them singletons. The sample was peripheral blood or thyroid tissue (not recorded which). Receptors originate from an adult man with Graves' hyperthyroidism.

This chain joins TRBV7-9 and TRBJ1-4; D gene ambiguous. V was shortened by 1 base and J by 3 bases, with 6 bases between the two germline ends. CDR1 and CDR2 (germline): SEHNR, FQNEAQ (reference sequence). The CDR3 sequence is 14 residues long. For the CDR3, the DNA is TGTGCCAGCAGCTTAGGGAGTGCTAATGAAAAACTGTTTTTT. Residues: CASSLGSANEKLFF.

CDR3 bases: TGTGCCAGCAGTTACTCACAGGACTCCTTTGAGCAGTACTTC. The encoded protein is CASSYSQDSFEQYF. This chain links TRBV6-5 with TRBJ2-7; D tentatively reads TRBD1 or TRBD2 (5 bases each). V lost 0 bases to trimming and J lost 7 bases, with 13 bases between them. Germline CDR1 is MNHEY and CDR2 is SVGAGI. The CDR3 runs 14 residues.

About this clonotype itself: A much larger clone lies a single base off, so this may be a read error. This chain joins TRBV4-1 and TRBJ1-2; D may be TRBD1 (5 bases). CDR3 size: 15 residues. V lost 0 bases, J lost 5 bases, and 13 bases lay in between. Germline V lookup: CDR1 MGHRA, CDR2 YSYEKL. The chain's CDR3 is CASSQDRSGSYGYTF. Written as DNA, the CDR3 is TGCGCCAGCAGCCAAGATCGTTCAGGGTCATATGGCTACACCTTC.

This clonotype was seen more than once but under ten times. V is TRBV5-1 and J is TRBJ2-7; 10 positions agree with TRBD2. Germline V gene data show CDR1 as SGHRS and CDR2 as YFSETQ. This CDR3 contains 17 residues. V trimming: 3 bases; J trimming: 4 bases; junction bases outside the gene matches: 13. The CDR3 coding sequence is TGCGCCAGCAGCTGGACCCTATCTAGCGGGAGTCTGTACGAGCAGTACTTC. Protein sequence: CASSWTLSSGSLYEQYF.

This clonotype appeared many times. V and J are TRBV6-5 and TRBJ2-7; 9 positions agree with TRBD2. After removal of 8 bases from V and 4 bases from J, the junction contained 6 bases not matched to a gene. The CDR3 covers 13 residues. The V gene's germline CDR1 is MNHEY and CDR2 SVGAGI. The DNA for the CDR3 is TGTGCCAGCGCTCTAGCGGGGCCGTACGAGCAGTACTTC. As protein: CASALAGPYEQYF.

This clonotype was seen ten or more times. The DNA of the CDR3 is TGTGCCACCACCCCGGGATATAACACTGAAGCTTTCTTT. This sequence encodes CATTPGYNTEAFF. The chain recombines TRBV15 with TRBJ1-1; D uncertain. This CDR3 comprises 13 residues. Trimming removed 7 bases from V and 2 bases from J, with 11 bases in between. The germline gives CDR1 LNHNV, CDR2 YYDKDF (reference sequence).

The chain recombines TRBV7-9 with TRBJ1-5, with D perhaps TRBD1 (6 bases). Germline V CDR1 and CDR2: SEHNR, FQNEAQ (reference sequence). V gave up 5 bases and J gave up 9 bases, with 14 bases separating them. The CDR3 sequence is 13 residues long. The CDR3 loop reads CASSATGPGPQHF. The CDR3 coding sequence is TGTGCCAGCAGCGCGACAGGACCAGGGCCCCAGCATTTT.

V and J are TRBV29-1 and TRBJ1-1; 11 nucleotides match TRBD1. CDR3 size: 15 residues. V was clipped by 4 bases and J by 1 base; unmatched bases: 5. Germline CDR1 and CDR2: SQVTM and ANQGSEA. The CDR3 sequence: CSVVGTGGRNTEAFF. The CDR3 region has the DNA TGCAGCGTTGTCGGGACAGGGGGTAGGAACACTGAAGCTTTCTTT.

Comments on this clonotype: This clone may be a read error of a much larger clone one base away. The chain employs TRBV7-8 and TRBJ2-5; TRBD1 matches 8 bases. Germline V gene sequence: CDR1 SGHVS, CDR2 FQNEAQ. The CDR3 has 17 residues. Trimming took 4 bases from V and 1 from J; bases not matched to a gene: 11. The CDR3 region is CASSSVPRQGPQETQYF. The CDR3, as DNA: TGTGCCAGCAGCTCCGTTCCCCGACAGGGGCCCCAAGAGACCCAGTACTTC.

V and J are TRBV27 and TRBJ1-5; no firm D call. The V end lost 5 bases, the J end lost 6 bases, and 11 bases lay between the germline ends. The CDR3 is 13 residues long. Germline V CDR1 and CDR2: MNHEY, SMNVEV (reference sequence). The CDR3: CASSAGRAQPQHF. CDR3 sequence (DNA): TGTGCCAGCAGTGCCGGACGGGCTCAGCCCCAGCATTTT.

This clonotype was seen a few times. Mismatch with germline at one junction end may stem from a read error. This chain links TRBV4-1 with TRBJ1-1; D gene ambiguous. The CDR3 totals 14 residues. Germline CDR1 and CDR2: MGHRA and YSYEKL. CDR3 DNA: TGTGCCAGCAGCCAAGTTGAGGTCCTGAAGGAAGCTTTCTTT. This gives the protein CASSQVEVLKEAFF.

This clonotype appeared a few times. The chain combines TRBV19 with TRBJ1-1; D might be TRBD1 (6 bases). In germline, CDR1 is LNHDA, CDR2 SQIVND (reference sequence). V was trimmed by 9 bases and J by 12 bases, leaving 29 bases between them. This CDR3 is built from 15 residues. The CDR3 DNA reads TGTGCCAGAATCACCCCCTCCACAGGGCCCACGCAAACTTTCTTT. Protein sequence: CARITPSTGPTQTFF.

This clonotype was observed many times. The J gene is TRBJ1-1, the V gene TRBV7-2, with D possibly TRBD1 on 5 matching bases. V was cut by 1 base and J by 8 bases, with 11 bases left in between. Germline assignment: CDR1 SGHTA and CDR2 FQGNSA. CDR3 size: 13 residues. DNA of the CDR3: TGTGCCAGCAGCTTAGAGGGACGGAGAGAAGCTTTCTTT. This gives the protein CASSLEGRREAFF.

This clonotype was detected ten times or more. The chain has TRBV7-3 and TRBJ2-2; the D is unclear. This CDR3 spans 17 amino acids. The V gene lost 3 bases and the J gene lost 1 base, with 15 bases spanning the gap. Germline assignment: CDR1 SGHTA and CDR2 FQGTGA. DNA of the CDR3: TGTGCCAGCAGCTTGAGGTTCGCGACCCAGAACACCGGGGAGCTGTTTTTT. Amino acid sequence: CASSLRFATQNTGELFF.

The rearrangement joins TRBV2 to TRBJ1-5, with D possibly matching TRBD1 (5 bases). The V end lost 8 bases, the J end lost 0 bases, and 11 bases lay between the germline ends. The CDR3 contains 14 residues. Per germline, CDR1 SNHLY and CDR2 FYNNEI. The CDR3 is CASSGTLSNQPQHF. The CDR3 nucleotides are TGTGCCAGCTCAGGGACTCTTAGCAATCAGCCCCAGCATTTT.

There are many counts of this clonotype. The chain links TRBV15 to TRBJ2-5; weak D call: TRBD2 (5 bases). This CDR3 has 17 residues. Per germline, CDR1 LNHNV and CDR2 YYDKDF (reference sequence). Between the trimmed V and J ends, which lost 1 base and 4 bases, there was a span of 19 bases. In nucleotides, the CDR3 is TGTGCCACCAGCAGAGCGGTAGGGAGTAGGAAGAGAGAGACCCAGTACTTC. Translating gives CATSRAVGSRKRETQYF.

This clonotype was counted a few times. The rearrangement joins TRBV28 to TRBJ1-6; D gene unclear. Trimming took off 6 bases at V and 10 bases at J, with 22 bases between the two ends. The CDR3 has 16 residues. Germline assignment: CDR1 MDHEN and CDR2 SYDVKM. CDR3 amino acids: CASRSERVGRESPLHF. CDR3 DNA: TGTGCCAGCAGATCCGAAAGGGTTGGGAGGGAATCACCCCTCCACTTT.

The chain recombines TRBV2 with TRBJ2-5; D gene uncertain. Between the trimmed V and J ends, which lost 7 bases and 0 bases, there was a span of 12 bases. The CDR3 is 14 residues long. CDR1 is SNHLY and CDR2 is FYNNEI in the germline V gene. The CDR3 reads CASKLTNYQETQYF. The CDR3 nucleotides are TGTGCCAGCAAGCTGACCAATTACCAAGAGACCCAGTACTTC.

This clonotype was counted many times. J is TRBJ2-5 and V is TRBV29-1; D is unclear. This CDR3 has 12 amino acids. Trimming cost V 1 base and J 2 bases, with 5 bases left between them. Germline V gene data show CDR1 as SQVTM and CDR2 as ANQGSEA. The CDR3 loop reads CSVEGNQETQYF. DNA of the CDR3: TGCAGCGTTGAAGGCAATCAAGAGACCCAGTACTTC.

This clonotype was detected ten times or more. V usage is TRBV2 and J usage is TRBJ1-6, with a possible D match to TRBD1 (5 bases). Germline V gene data show CDR1 as SNHLY and CDR2 as FYNNEI. The V end lost 2 bases, the J end lost 9 bases, and 14 bases lay between the germline ends. The CDR3 is 15 residues long. The CDR3 here is CASSENLRVSSPLHF. The CDR3 region has the DNA TGTGCCAGCAGTGAAAACCTCAGGGTCAGTTCACCCCTCCACTTT. Using reference TRBV2 and TRBJ1-6 for the parts outside the CDR3, the full variable domain is EPEVTQTPSHQVTQMGQEVILRCVPISNHLYFYWYRQILGQKVEFLVSFYNNEISEKSEIFDDQFSVERPDGSNFTLKIRSTKLEDSAMYFCASSENLRVSSPLHFGNGTRLTVT.

This clonotype appeared many times. This rearrangement joins TRBV25-1 to TRBJ1-2; TRBD1 matches at 7 bases. The ends lost 2 bases at V and 4 bases at J; junction bases unmatched: 13. This CDR3 spans 17 amino acids. In germline, CDR1 is MGHDK, CDR2 SYGVNS. The CDR3 bases are TGTGCCAGCAGTGAAATGGGGGTAGGGGGACAGTCCTATGGCTACACCTTC. It is translated as CASSEMGVGGQSYGYTF.

The V gene is TRBV7-2, the J gene TRBJ1-4, with 11 bases matching TRBD1. V lost 9 bases, J lost 11 bases, and 11 bases stayed unmatched. The CDR3 is 14 residues long. Germline assignment: CDR1 SGHTA and CDR2 FQGNSA. The CDR3: CARRGGQGVRKLFF. CDR3 nucleotides: TGTGCCAGGCGGGGGGGACAGGGGGTTAGGAAACTGTTTTTT.

Of note for this clonotype: Being one base from a much bigger clone, this may be a read error. CDR3 sequence reads: CASSQGPQGTQYF. The CDR3 DNA reads TGCGCCAGCAGCCAAGGGCCACAAGGGACCCAGTACTTC. The chain carries TRBV4-3 and TRBJ2-5, with D hard to call. The CDR3 has 13 amino acids. The germline V gene encodes CDR1 LGHNA and CDR2 YSLEER.

The chain has TRBV7-2 and TRBJ2-2; 11 bases are shared with TRBD2. CDR1 SGHTA and CDR2 FQGNSA come from the germline V gene. V was clipped by 11 bases and J by 3 bases; unmatched bases: 14. This CDR3 contains 17 residues. CDR3 sequence (DNA): TGTGCCTGGAGTGGAGTAGCGGGAGGGCGGGACACCGGGGAGCTGTTTTTT. As protein: CAWSGVAGGRDTGELFF.

In this sample, this clonotype turned up many times. This rearrangement joins TRBV7-9 to TRBJ2-7; D unresolved. The ends were cut back, 5 bases at V and 6 bases at J, with 14 bases in the middle. The CDR3 has 13 amino acids. From germline, CDR1 is SEHNR and CDR2 FQNEAQ (reference sequence). In nucleotides, the CDR3 is TGTGCCAGCAGCAACACGGCAGTAAGCGAGCAGTACTTC. Protein: CASSNTAVSEQYF.

The rearrangement uses TRBV5-1 and TRBJ1-3; TRBD1 aligns across 10 bases. Trimming cost V 4 bases and J 0 bases; bases outside gene matches: 4. Per the germline V gene, CDR1 is SGHRS and CDR2 is YFSETQ. This CDR3 is built from 16 residues. CDR3 nucleotides: TGCGCCAGCAGCGAGACAGGGGGCCCCTCTGGAAACACCATATATTTT. Protein product: CASSETGGPSGNTIYF.

In its sample, this clonotype was seen a few times. This chain links TRBV19 with TRBJ2-5; D is perhaps TRBD2 (5 bases). The V end was cut by 1 base, the J end by 5 bases, with 14 bases between. In germline, CDR1 is LNHDA, CDR2 SQIVND (reference sequence). CDR3 length: 15 residues. CDR3 amino acids: CASSIAGSSSETQYF. For the CDR3, the DNA is TGTGCCAGTAGTATAGCTGGGTCTAGCTCGGAGACCCAGTACTTC.

This chain joins TRBV6-6 and TRBJ1-4; TRBD1 might be the D (6 bases). V was shortened by 6 bases and J by 8 bases, with 10 bases between the two germline ends. Germline assignment: CDR1 MNHNY and CDR2 SVGAGI (reference sequence). CDR3 size: 12 residues. The DNA of the CDR3 is TGTGCCAGCAGGAATCAGGGGGAAAAACTGTTTTTT. Its protein is CASRNQGEKLFF.

This chain connects TRBV7-9 to TRBJ2-7, with D unresolved. Judging by the DNA end, TRBJ2-1 fits better; the J call may be wrong. The germline gives CDR1 SEHNR, CDR2 FQNEAQ (reference sequence). The CDR3 has 12 residues. The CDR3 nucleotides read TGTGCCAGCATCCAAATTCTTGGTGAGCAGTTCTTC. Its protein product is CASIQILGEQFF.

V is TRBV6-5 and J is TRBJ1-4, with 8 nucleotides matching TRBD1. This CDR3 has 13 residues. CDR1 is MNHEY and CDR2 is SVGAGI in the germline V gene. The ends lost 5 bases at V and 8 bases at J; junction bases unmatched: 4. The CDR3, as DNA: TGTGCCAGCAGTATCAACAGGGGGGAAAAACTGTTTTTT. Its protein is CASSINRGEKLFF.